A selection of T cell receptor beta chains follows, all from one sample in a study of cytomegalovirus exposure and HLA in healthy donors. Profiled with immunoSEQ multiplex PCR; TCRdb holds only in-frame clones, not every one. The sample shows about 140,000 clones, 60% to 85% of them seen only once. The specimen sequenced was PBMCs. Source of these receptors: a man aged 35 to 55 in good health and CMV-seronegative. CDR3s include the opening cysteine and the closing phenylalanine or tryptophan. D genes are given only for firm matches. Size is stated for part of the rows, as once, few or many counts, or as a class when the clone is expanded.

abundance: .
v_gene: TRBV19
d_gene: TRBD1
j_gene: TRBJ2-7
CDR3nt: TGTGCCAGTAGTCCACCCGGGACAGGACCCTACGAGCAGTACTTC
CDR3aa: CASSPPGTGPYEQYF

abundance: .
v_gene: TRBV27
d_gene: TRBD1
j_gene: TRBJ2-7
CDR3nt: TGTGCCAGCAGTCGGACAGGGGGTAGCTCCTACGAGCAGTACTTC
CDR3aa: CASSRTGGSSYEQYF

abundance: .
v_gene: TRBV6-5
d_gene: .
j_gene: TRBJ2-2
CDR3nt: TGTGCCAGCAGTTACGACAGGACCGGGGAGCTGTTTTTT
CDR3aa: CASSYDRTGELFF

abundance: few
v_gene: TRBV29-1
d_gene: .
j_gene: TRBJ2-2
CDR3nt: TGCAGCGTCGTGAGCTGGGCAGAACAGAACACCGGGGAGCTGTTTTTT
CDR3aa: CSVVSWAEQNTGELFF

abundance: .
v_gene: TRBV18
d_gene: TRBD2
j_gene: TRBJ2-4
CDR3nt: TGTGCCAGCTCACCGCCGGGACTAGCTGGCCGCGGGGAAAACATTCAGTACTTC
CDR3aa: CASSPPGLAGRGENIQYF

abundance: few
v_gene: TRBV6-1
d_gene: TRBD2
j_gene: TRBJ2-7
CDR3nt: TGTGCCAGCAGTGAAGGGGGGGGGAACTCCTACGAGCAGTACTTC
CDR3aa: CASSEGGGNSYEQYF

abundance: .
v_gene: TRBV28
d_gene: .
j_gene: TRBJ1-3
CDR3nt: TGTGCCAGCAGTTTAACAGGCACGAGCTCTGGAAACACCATATATTTT
CDR3aa: CASSLTGTSSGNTIYF

abundance: .
v_gene: TRBV30
d_gene: .
j_gene: TRBJ1-3
CDR3nt: TGTGCCTGGAGTGTAACAGGGAAGGAGCTCAGGAACACCATATATTTT
CDR3aa: CAWSVTGKELRNTIYF

abundance: .
v_gene: TRBV11-2
d_gene: .
j_gene: TRBJ2-1
CDR3nt: TGTGCCAGCAGCGATCAGGGGGGCTCCGACAATGAGCAGTTCTTC
CDR3aa: CASSDQGGSDNEQFF

abundance: .
v_gene: TRBV28
d_gene: TRBD1
j_gene: TRBJ2-2
CDR3nt: TGTGCCAGCAGTTTGATCGGACAGGGGGCCGGGGAGCTGTTTTTT
CDR3aa: CASSLIGQGAGELFF